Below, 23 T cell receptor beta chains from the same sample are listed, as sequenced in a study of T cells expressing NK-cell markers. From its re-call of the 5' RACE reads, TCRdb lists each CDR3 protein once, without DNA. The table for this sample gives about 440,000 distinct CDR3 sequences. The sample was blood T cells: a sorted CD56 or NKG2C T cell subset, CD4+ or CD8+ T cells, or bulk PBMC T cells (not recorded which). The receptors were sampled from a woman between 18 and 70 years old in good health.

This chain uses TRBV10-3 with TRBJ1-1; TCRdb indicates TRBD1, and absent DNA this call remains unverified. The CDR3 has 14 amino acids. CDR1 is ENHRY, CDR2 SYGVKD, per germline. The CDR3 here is CAIRTTGINTEAFF.

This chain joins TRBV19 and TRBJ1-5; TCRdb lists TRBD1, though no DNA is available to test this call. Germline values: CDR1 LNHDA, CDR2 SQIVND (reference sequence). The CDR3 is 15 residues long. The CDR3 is CASRKPGQLNQPQHF.

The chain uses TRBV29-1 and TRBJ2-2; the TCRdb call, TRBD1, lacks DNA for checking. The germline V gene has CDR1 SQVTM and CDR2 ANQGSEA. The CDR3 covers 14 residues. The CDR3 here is CSVAGGLNTGELFF.

The CDR3 reads CASSRLGGGYEQYF. The chain is built from TRBV7-9 and TRBJ2-7; the D call of TRBD1 rests on TCRdb alone, since no DNA is present to check it. Germline CDR1 is SEHNR and CDR2 is FQNEAQ (reference sequence). There are 14 residues in the CDR3.

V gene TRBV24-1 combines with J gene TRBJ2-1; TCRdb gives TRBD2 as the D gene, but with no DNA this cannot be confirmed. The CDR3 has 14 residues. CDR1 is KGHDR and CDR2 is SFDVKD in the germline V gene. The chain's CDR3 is CATSDAGGYNEQFF.

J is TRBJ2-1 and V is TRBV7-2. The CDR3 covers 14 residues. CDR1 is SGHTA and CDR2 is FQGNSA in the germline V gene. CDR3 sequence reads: CASGRTISYNEQFF.

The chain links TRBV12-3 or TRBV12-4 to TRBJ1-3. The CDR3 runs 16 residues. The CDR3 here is CASSLGQRSSGNTIYF.

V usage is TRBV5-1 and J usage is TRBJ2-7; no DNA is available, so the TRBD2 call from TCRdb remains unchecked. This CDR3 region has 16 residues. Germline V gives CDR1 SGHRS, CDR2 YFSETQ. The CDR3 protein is CASSSGLAGGGYEQYF.

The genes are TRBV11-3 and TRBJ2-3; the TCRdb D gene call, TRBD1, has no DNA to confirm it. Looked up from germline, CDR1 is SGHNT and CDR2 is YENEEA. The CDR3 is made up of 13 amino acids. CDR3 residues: CASSPRTTNTQYF.

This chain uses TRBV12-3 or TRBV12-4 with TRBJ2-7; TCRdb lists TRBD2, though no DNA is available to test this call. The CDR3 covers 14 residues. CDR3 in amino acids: CASSSGLLVDEQYF.

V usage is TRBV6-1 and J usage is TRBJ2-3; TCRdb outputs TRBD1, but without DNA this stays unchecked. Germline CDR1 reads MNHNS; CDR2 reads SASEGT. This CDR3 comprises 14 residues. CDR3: CASSRDRAADTQYF.

CDR3 sequence: CASSPGVEETQYF. The chain carries TRBV12-3 or TRBV12-4 and TRBJ2-5; TCRdb's D gene call, TRBD1, goes unchecked for lack of DNA. The CDR3 runs to 13 residues.

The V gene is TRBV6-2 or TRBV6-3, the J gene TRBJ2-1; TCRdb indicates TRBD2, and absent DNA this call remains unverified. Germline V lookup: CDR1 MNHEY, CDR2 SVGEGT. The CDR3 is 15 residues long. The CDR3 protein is CASRGGLHLGNEQFF.

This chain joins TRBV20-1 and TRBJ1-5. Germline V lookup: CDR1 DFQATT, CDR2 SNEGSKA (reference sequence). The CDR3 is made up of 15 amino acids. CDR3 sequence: CSARGSWTANQPQHF.

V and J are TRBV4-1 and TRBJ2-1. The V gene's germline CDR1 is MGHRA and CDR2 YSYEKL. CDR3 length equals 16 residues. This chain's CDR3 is CASSQVQGSSYNEQFF.

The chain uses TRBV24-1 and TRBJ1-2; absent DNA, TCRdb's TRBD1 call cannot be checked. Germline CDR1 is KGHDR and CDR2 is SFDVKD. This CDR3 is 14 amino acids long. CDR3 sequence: CATSDPGQGFGYTF.

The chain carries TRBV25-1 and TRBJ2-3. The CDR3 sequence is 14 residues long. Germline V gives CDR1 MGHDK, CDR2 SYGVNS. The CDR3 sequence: CASSESASLDTQYF.

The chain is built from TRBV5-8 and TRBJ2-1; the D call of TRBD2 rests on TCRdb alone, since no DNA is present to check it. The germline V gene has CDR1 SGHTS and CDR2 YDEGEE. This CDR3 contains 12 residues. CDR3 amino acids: CASTRYTGRTVF.

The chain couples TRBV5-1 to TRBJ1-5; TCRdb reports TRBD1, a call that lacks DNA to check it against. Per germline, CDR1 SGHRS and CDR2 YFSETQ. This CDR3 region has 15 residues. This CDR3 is CASSLEGGSNQPQHF.

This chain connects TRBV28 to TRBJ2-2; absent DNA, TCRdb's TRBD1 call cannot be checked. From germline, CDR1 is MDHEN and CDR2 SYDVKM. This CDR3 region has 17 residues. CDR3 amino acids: CASSPNLGTAYTGELFF.

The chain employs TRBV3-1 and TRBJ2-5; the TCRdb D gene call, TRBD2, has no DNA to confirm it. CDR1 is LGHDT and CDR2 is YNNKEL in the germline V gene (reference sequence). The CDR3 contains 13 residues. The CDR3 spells CASSSGDSETQYF.

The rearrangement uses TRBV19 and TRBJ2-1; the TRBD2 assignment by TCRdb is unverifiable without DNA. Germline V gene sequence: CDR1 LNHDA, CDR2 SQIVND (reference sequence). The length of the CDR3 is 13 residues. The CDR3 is CASSISGGNEQFF.

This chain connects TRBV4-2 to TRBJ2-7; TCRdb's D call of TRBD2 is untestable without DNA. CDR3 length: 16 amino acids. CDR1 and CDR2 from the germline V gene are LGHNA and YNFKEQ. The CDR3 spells CASSQKAAIPSYEQYF.